This T cell receptor (beta chain) emerged from a study of blood T cell repertoires in COVID-19 (dated by TCRdb to 2020 to 2021). About the full investigation: Samples covering the acute and convalescent phases of COVID-19 were provided by collaborators in the United States, Italy and Spain. The prospective study material was composed of cDNA or gDNA derived from T cells, B-cell-depleted T cells, or PBMCs. The dataset comprised deeply sampled blood TCRbeta repertoires from subjects exposed to, actively infected with, or recovered from COVID-19. The repertoires were released in a freely available public database meant as a resource for research on the immune response to SARS-CoV-2. Samples were obtained from the ongoing ImmuneRACE study (first 160 participants) and from 1,254 subjects provided by 6 global collaborators. Nearly every sample came with metadata listing a de-identified subject ID, COVID-19 status, age in years and sex. HLA class I and class II types, where available, came from metadata supplied by the sample provider rather than from assay-based typing. The study at large found these results: Clinical and demographic metadata were provided uncurated, with the amount varying by source and participant.

As concerns this clone: The antigen this receptor binds is unknown. Base qualities are not provided; no much larger clone lies one nucleotide away.

Collaborating institutions collected whole blood in K2EDTA tubes following their own protocols. For TCRbeta analysis, collaborators shipped samples in one of three forms: frozen whole blood, isolated PBMCs, or DNA extracted from either of those sample types. Reading from cysteine to phenylalanine, the CDR3 counts 16 amino acids. Just CDR3 DNA is preserved here, 48 bases in frame from base 1. CDR1 and CDR2, per the germline V gene, are MDHEN and SYDVKM. The V end gives up 5 bases and the J end 2 bases, leaving 5 bases in the junction not matched to a gene. The immunoSEQ Assay, a bias-controlled multiplex PCR, was used to amplify TCRbeta CDR3 regions from genomic DNA. As for how the authors treated the data: The number of nucleated cells in each sample was estimated from the amplification of reference gene primers within the assay. Sequence reads were collapsed and filtered to measure the absolute abundance of every unique TCRbeta CDR3 rearrangement. Productive Simpson clonality was computed per sample as the square root of Simpson's diversity index over productive rearrangements. TCRdb obtained this table from immuneACCESS and retained in-frame rearrangements with V and J assigned. These tables miss some clones; where compared with another copy, unresolved V genes account for less than half of the shortfall, and the remainder is unexplained. The D gene and trimming were derived from the DNA, and the V and J assignments and clone size from that table. This sample lists roughly 140,000 clones; 80% to 90% were detected once. Approximately 3% of the sample is in the top ten clones.

The sample consisted of peripheral blood. The receptor was derived from a woman in her sixties or seventies with active COVID-19. The chain joins TRBV28 to TRBJ2-7; TRBD2 lines up with 14 middle nucleotides. In nucleotide form, the sequence is TGTGCCAGCAGTCCCTGGACTAGCGGGAGGCCCTACGAGCAGTACTTC. This codes for CASSPWTSGRPYEQYF. This CDR3, with the reference TRBV28 and TRBJ2-7 proteins standing in past its ends, gives the full variable domain DVKVTQSSRYLVKRTGEKVFLECVQDMDHENMFWYRQDPGLGLRLIYFSYDVKMKEKGDIPEGYSVSREKKERFSLILESASTNQTSMYLCASSPWTSGRPYEQYFGPGTRLTVT.